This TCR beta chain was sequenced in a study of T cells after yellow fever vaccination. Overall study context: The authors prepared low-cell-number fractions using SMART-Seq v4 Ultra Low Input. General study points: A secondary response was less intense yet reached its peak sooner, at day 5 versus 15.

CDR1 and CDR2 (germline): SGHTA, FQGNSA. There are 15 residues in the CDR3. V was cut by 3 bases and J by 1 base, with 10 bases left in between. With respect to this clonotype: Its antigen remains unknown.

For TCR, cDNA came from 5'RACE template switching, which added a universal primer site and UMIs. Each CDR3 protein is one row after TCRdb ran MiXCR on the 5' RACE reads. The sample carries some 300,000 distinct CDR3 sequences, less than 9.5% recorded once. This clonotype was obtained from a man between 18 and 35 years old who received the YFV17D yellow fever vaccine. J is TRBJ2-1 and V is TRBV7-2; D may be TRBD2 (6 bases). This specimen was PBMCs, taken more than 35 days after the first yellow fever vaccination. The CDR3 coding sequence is TGTGCCAGCAGCTTCGGGACTTGGTCCTACAATGAGCAGTTCTTC. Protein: CASSFGTWSYNEQFF. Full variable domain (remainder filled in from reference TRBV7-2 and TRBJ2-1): GAGVSQSPSNKVTEKGKDVELRCDPISGHTALYWYRQSLGQGLEFLIYFQGNSAPDKSGLPSDRFSAERTGGSVSTLTIQRTQQEDSAVYLCASSFGTWSYNEQFFGPGTRLTVL.